This T cell receptor (beta chain) was identified during a study of cytomegalovirus exposure and HLA in healthy donors. Study-wide results and caveats: Later work associated 16,951 TCR beta sequences with HLA alleles at 0.05 false discovery rate.

PCR involved 60 Vbeta and 13 Jbeta primers. Under the authors' procedure: Approximately 12 million of the 80 million or so unique TCR beta chains counted in a later analysis were shared. TCRdb's copy holds only in-frame clones and misses some; the assay was immunoSEQ multiplex PCR. V, J and clone size are taken as reported in that table, and D and trimming were inferred from the DNA itself. Of over 150,000 clones in the sample, more than 75% are singletons; the top ten hold approximately 1.5%. In regard to this clone: The antigen is undetermined.

The clonotype was recovered from a girl between 10 and 17 years old in good health and CMV-seropositive. The sequenced material came from PBMCs.

The chain's CDR3 is CASSLFPGIIDYGYTF. The CDR3 DNA reads TGTGCCAGCAGTTTATTCCCAGGGATCATCGACTATGGCTACACCTTC. V and J are TRBV27 and TRBJ1-2; weak D call: TRBD1 (5 bases). Germline CDR1 reads MNHEY; CDR2 reads SMNVEV (reference sequence). Trimming cost V 1 base and J 3 bases, with 15 bases left between them. This CDR3 spans 16 amino acids.